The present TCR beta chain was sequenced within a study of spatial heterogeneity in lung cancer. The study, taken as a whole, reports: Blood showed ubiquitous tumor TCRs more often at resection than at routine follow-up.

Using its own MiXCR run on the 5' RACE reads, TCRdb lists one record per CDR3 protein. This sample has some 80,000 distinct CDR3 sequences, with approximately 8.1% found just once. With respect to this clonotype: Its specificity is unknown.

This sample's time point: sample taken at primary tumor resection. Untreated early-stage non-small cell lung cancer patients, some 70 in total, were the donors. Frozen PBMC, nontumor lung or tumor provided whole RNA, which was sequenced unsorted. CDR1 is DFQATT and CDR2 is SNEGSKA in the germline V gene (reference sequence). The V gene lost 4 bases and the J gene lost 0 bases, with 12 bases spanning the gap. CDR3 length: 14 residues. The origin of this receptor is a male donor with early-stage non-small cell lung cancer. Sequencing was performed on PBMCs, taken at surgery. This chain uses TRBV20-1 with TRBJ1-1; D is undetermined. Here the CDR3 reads CSANRDGLNTEAFF. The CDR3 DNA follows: TGCAGTGCTAACCGAGACGGGTTGAACACTGAAGCTTTCTTT.